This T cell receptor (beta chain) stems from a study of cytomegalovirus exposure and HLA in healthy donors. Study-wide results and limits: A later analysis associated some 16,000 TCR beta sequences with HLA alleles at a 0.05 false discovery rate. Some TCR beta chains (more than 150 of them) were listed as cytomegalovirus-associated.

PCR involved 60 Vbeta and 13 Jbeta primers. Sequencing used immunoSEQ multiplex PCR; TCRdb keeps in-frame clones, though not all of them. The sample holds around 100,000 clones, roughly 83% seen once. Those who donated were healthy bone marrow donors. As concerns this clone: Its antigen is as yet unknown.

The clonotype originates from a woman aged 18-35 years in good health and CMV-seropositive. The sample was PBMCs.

CDR3 bases: TGTGCCAGCAGCCGGGGGGGGGATACAGATACGCAGTATTTT. This sequence encodes CASSRGGDTDTQYF. The chain joins TRBV5-6 to TRBJ2-3, with TRBD2 identical over 8 bases. The CDR3 is made up of 14 amino acids. Looked up from germline, CDR1 is SGHDT and CDR2 is YYEEEE. J lost 3 bases, V lost 4 bases, and 4 bases had no gene match.